This T cell receptor beta chain was recovered during a study of immune cell composition in non-small cell lung cancer. Whole-study findings and limits: Squamous carcinomas (approximately 75%) more often had tumour-associated clones >0.5% than adenocarcinomas (roughly 35%). It was not proven that tumour-reactive clones equal dominant tumour-associated clones.

The CDR3 has 15 residues. The V gene lost 6 bases and the J gene lost 0 bases, with 12 bases spanning the gap. Germline V gives CDR1 MNHEY, CDR2 SVGAGI. Assay used: immunoSEQ multiplex PCR; TCRdb lists only in-frame clones, some missing. The sample lists 2,000 or so clones, more than 65% occurring once. Concerning this clone itself: What it recognizes is unknown.

The sample was lung tumor tissue. This chain connects TRBV6-5 to TRBJ1-5, with D perhaps TRBD1 (5 bases). The origin of this receptor is a human donor with non-small cell lung cancer. The CDR3 here is CASSRQRSSNQPQHF. The CDR3 coding sequence is TGTGCCAGCAGCAGACAGCGCTCTAGCAATCAGCCCCAGCATTTT.